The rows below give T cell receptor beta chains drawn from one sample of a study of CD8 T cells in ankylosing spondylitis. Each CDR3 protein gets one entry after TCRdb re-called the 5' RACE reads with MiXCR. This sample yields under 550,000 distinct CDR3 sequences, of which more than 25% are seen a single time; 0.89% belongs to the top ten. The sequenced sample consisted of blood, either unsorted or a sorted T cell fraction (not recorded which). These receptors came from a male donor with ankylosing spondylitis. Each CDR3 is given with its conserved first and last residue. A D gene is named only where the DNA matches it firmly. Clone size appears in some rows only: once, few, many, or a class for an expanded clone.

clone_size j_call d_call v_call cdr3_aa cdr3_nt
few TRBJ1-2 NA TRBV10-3 CAINAVGGSDYGYTF TGTGCCATCAACGCAGTGGGAGGAAGTGACTATGGCTACACCTTC
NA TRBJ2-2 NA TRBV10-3 CAISEKGAKNTGELFF TGTGCCATCAGTGAGAAAGGGGCGAAAAACACCGGGGAGCTGTTTTTT
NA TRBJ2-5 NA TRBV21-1 CASSISVEETQYF TGTGCCAGCAGCATATCAGTGGAAGAGACCCAGTACTTC
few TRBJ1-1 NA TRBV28 CASSLTRKEAFF TGTGCCAGCAGTTTAACCCGGAAGGAAGCTTTCTTT
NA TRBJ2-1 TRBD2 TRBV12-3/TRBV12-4 CASITAGDYNEQFF TGTGCCAGCATCACAGCGGGGGACTACAATGAGCAGTTCTTC
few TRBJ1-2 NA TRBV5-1 CASSLSGQTYGYTF TGCGCCAGCAGCTTGTCCGGACAGACCTATGGCTACACCTTC
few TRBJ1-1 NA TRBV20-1 CSARWGSTEAFF TGCAGTGCTAGGTGGGGGTCCACTGAAGCTTTCTTT
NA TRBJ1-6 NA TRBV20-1 CSAPASGLYNSPLHF TGCAGTGCCCCCGCCTCGGGGCTCTATAATTCACCCCTCCACTTT
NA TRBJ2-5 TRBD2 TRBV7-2 CASSPRLAGGGQETQYF TGTGCCAGCAGCCCCCGACTAGCGGGAGGCGGACAAGAGACCCAGTACTTC
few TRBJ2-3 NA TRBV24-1 CATSDPDGKATTDTQYF TGTGCCACCAGTGATCCCGACGGGAAGGCTACCACAGATACGCAGTATTTT